The 16 T cell receptor beta chains below were found in one sample sequenced in a study of T cell responses to AZD1222 COVID-19 vaccine. Repertoires were generated with immunoSEQ multiplex PCR, while TCRdb's copy carries only in-frame clones and drops some. The repertoire includes 150,000 or so clones, 90% to 95% of them detected once, and about 0.64% sits in the top ten. The starting material was peripheral blood, obtained on day 0 of AZD1222 vaccination. Source of these receptors: an adult in good health.

This clone came up once. The DNA for the CDR3 is TGCGCCAGCACCGATAGCGGGAGCTCAGCTGAGCAGTTCTTC. Its protein product is CASTDSGSSAEQFF. The chain couples TRBV5-1 to TRBJ2-1; 9 bases are shared with TRBD2. The CDR3 loop spans 14 amino acids. Trimming cost V 6 bases and J 9 bases; bases outside gene matches: 10. The germline gives CDR1 SGHRS, CDR2 YFSETQ.

CDR3 in DNA: TGTGCCAGTACACAGGGGTTCGACCTTGCGGGCTACACCTTC. Its translation is CASTQGFDLAGYTF. The chain carries TRBV5-8 and TRBJ1-2; TRBD1 aligns across 7 bases. After removal of 8 bases from V and 8 bases from J, the junction contained 15 bases not matched to a gene. Germline V gene lookup returns CDR1 SGHTS and CDR2 YDEGEE. The CDR3 has 14 residues.

The V call is TRBV6-1, the J call TRBJ2-2; TRBD1 agrees at 8 bases. The CDR3 runs 15 residues. V gave up 2 bases and J gave up 6 bases; unmatched junction bases: 5. Per the germline V gene, CDR1 is MNHNS and CDR2 is SASEGT. The CDR3 sequence is CASSERTGTSGELFF. DNA for the CDR3: TGTGCCAGCAGTGAAAGGACAGGGACCTCCGGGGAGCTGTTTTTT.

The chain carries TRBV4-1 and TRBJ1-5, with TRBD1 matching over 9 bases. Per germline, CDR1 MGHRA and CDR2 YSYEKL. The CDR3 loop spans 17 amino acids. The junction had 9 bases not matched to a gene; V was cut back by 0 bases and J by 6 bases. CDR3 DNA: TGCGCCAGCAGCCAAGATGGGGGGGGGACAGGGATTCAGCCCCAGCATTTT. Translated: CASSQDGGGTGIQPQHF.

The V gene is TRBV6-5, the J gene TRBJ1-5, with D possibly TRBD1 on 5 matching bases. The V gene's germline CDR1 is MNHEY and CDR2 SVGAGI. The CDR3 covers 13 residues. V was pared by 4 bases and J by 7 bases, with 11 bases between. The CDR3, as DNA: TGTGCCAGCAGTTCGGGGGTATGGCAGCCCCAGCATTTT. Amino acids: CASSSGVWQPQHF.

This sequence joins TRBV28 and TRBJ1-5; D possibly corresponds to TRBD1 (5 bases). The V gene lost 8 bases and the J gene lost 1 base, with 15 bases spanning the gap. The germline V gene encodes CDR1 MDHEN and CDR2 SYDVKM. CDR3 size: 15 residues. This CDR3 reads CASHYLGGSNQPQHF. In DNA form, the CDR3 reads TGTGCCAGCCATTACCTGGGGGGGAGCAATCAGCCCCAGCATTTT.

The chain links TRBV6-4 to TRBJ1-1; 7 bases are shared with TRBD1. Germline assignment: CDR1 MRHNA and CDR2 SNTAGT. The CDR3 has 14 amino acids. V was pared by 3 bases and J by 1 base, with 2 bases of the junction left unmatched. CDR3 in amino acids: CASSETGSNTEAFF. In DNA, the CDR3 is TGTGCCAGCAGTGAGACAGGGTCGAACACTGAAGCTTTCTTT.

V is TRBV7-3 and J is TRBJ1-3; D may be TRBD1 (6 bases). This CDR3 spans 16 amino acids. The V gene lost 2 bases and the J gene lost 0 bases, with 11 bases spanning the gap. Germline V gene data show CDR1 as SGHTA and CDR2 as FQGTGA. The CDR3 protein is CASSLRQGRSGNTIYF. In DNA form, the CDR3 reads TGTGCCAGCAGCTTACGGCAGGGGCGCTCTGGAAACACCATATATTTT.

V usage is TRBV9 and J usage is TRBJ2-7, with TRBD2 identical over 7 bases. V lost 1 base and J lost 5; bases outside the gene matches: 15. CDR3 length: 17 amino acids. CDR1 is SGDLS and CDR2 is YYNGEE in the germline V gene. This chain's CDR3 is CASSVTGGSVAGDEQYF. The CDR3, as DNA: TGTGCCAGCAGCGTAACGGGAGGATCGGTCGCGGGGGACGAGCAGTACTTC. The variable domain in full, completed from reference TRBV9 and TRBJ2-7, reads DSGVTQTPKHLITATGQRVTLRCSPRSGDLSVYWYQQSLDQGLQFLIQYYNGEERAKGNILERFSAQQFPDLHSELNLSSLELGDSALYFCASSVTGGSVAGDEQYFGPGTRLTVT.

DNA of the CDR3: TGTGCCAGCAGTCCAGACACCTCTGGGGCCAACGTCCTGACTTTC. This gives the protein CASSPDTSGANVLTF. The rearrangement links TRBV27 to TRBJ2-6; D gene uncertain. From germline, CDR1 is MNHEY and CDR2 SMNVEV (reference sequence). CDR3 size: 15 residues. Trimming shortened V by 5 bases and J by 0 bases, and 8 bases separated the two germline ends. The whole variable domain, filled in from reference TRBV27 and TRBJ2-6, reads EAQVTQNPRYLITVTGKKLTVTCSQNMNHEYMSWYRQDPGLGLRQIYYSMNVEVTDKGDVPEGYKVSRKEKRNFPLILESPSPNQTSLYFCASSPDTSGANVLTFGAGSRLTVL.

This sequence joins TRBV27 and TRBJ1-1; D not resolved. The CDR3 consists of 11 residues. Deletions cut 4 bases from V and 8 bases from J, with 8 bases between. Germline CDR1 MNHEY, CDR2 SMNVEV (reference sequence). The CDR3 is CASSSPTEAFF. The CDR3 DNA reads TGTGCCAGCAGTTCCCCGACGGAAGCTTTCTTT.

The chain joins TRBV2 to TRBJ1-1; D unclear. CDR1 SNHLY and CDR2 FYNNEI come from the germline V gene. The CDR3 has 15 residues. Trimming removed 2 bases at V and 11 bases at J, with 21 bases between. The CDR3 region is CASSEYPMERSVAFF. CDR3 nucleotides: TGTGCCAGCAGTGAATATCCGATGGAAAGGTCGGTGGCTTTCTTT.

This clone was recorded only once. The rearrangement uses TRBV19 and TRBJ2-2, with D maybe TRBD1 (6 bases). Per germline, CDR1 LNHDA and CDR2 SQIVND (reference sequence). The CDR3 extends over 16 amino acids. Trimming left V 3 bases short and J 4 bases short, with 15 bases between. The CDR3 is CASSMRGSRGTGELFF. The CDR3 coding sequence is TGTGCCAGTAGTATGAGGGGGAGTAGAGGCACCGGGGAGCTGTTTTTT.

In this sample, this clone turned up a few times. The chain is built from TRBV30 and TRBJ1-2; unclear D gene. The CDR3 loop spans 9 amino acids. Between the trimmed V and J ends, which lost 7 bases and 6 bases, there was a span of 6 bases. The V gene's germline CDR1 is GTSNPN and CDR2 SVGIG (reference sequence). CDR3 sequence (DNA): TGTGCCTTCGGCGATGGCTACACCTTC. It translates to CAFGDGYTF.

The chain couples TRBV28 to TRBJ1-2; maybe TRBD1 (6 bases). Germline V gene sequence: CDR1 MDHEN, CDR2 SYDVKM. With 6 bases removed from V and 8 bases from J, the gap between germline ends came to 19 bases. CDR3 size: 14 residues. The CDR3 spells CASRTYREWNGYTF. The CDR3 DNA sequence: TGTGCCAGCAGAACTTACAGGGAATGGAACGGCTACACCTTC.

The V call is TRBV21-1, the J call TRBJ1-6; no check of the table's D call, TRBD1, against the DNA was made. TRBV21-1 is flagged as a pseudogene. CDR3 length: 13 residues. The CDR3 sequence: CASSRGGRSPLHF. CDR3 nucleotides: TGTGCCAGCAGCCGTGGGGGCCGATCACCCCTCCACTTT.